This TCR beta chain is from a study of blood T cell repertoires in COVID-19. Whole-study context: COVID-19 samples collected from the United States, Italy and Spain covered acute and convalescent phases. Sample material is recorded as cDNA or gDNA derived from T cells, B-cell-depleted T cells, or PBMCs.

Per the original methods: By means of reference gene primer amplification, nucleated cell counts were estimated. TCRdb's table, derived via immunoSEQ multiplex PCR, lists solely in-frame clones and lacks some. The DNA was the basis for D and trimming; V, J and clone size are from that table. This sample has some 71,000 clones, with less than 95% found just once. The sequence derives from a woman between 18 and 29 years old with acute or convalescent COVID-19. The specimen was peripheral blood.

In DNA, the CDR3 is TGTGCCAGCAGCTTTACGGGGGACTACGAGCAGTACTTC. As protein: CASSFTGDYEQYF. J is TRBJ2-7 and V is TRBV7-8, with D perhaps matching TRBD2 (6 bases). CDR1 and CDR2 from the germline V gene are SGHVS and FQNEAQ. V was trimmed by 3 bases and J by 3 bases, leaving 9 bases between them. The CDR3 sequence is 13 residues long.